This T cell receptor (beta chain) appears in the sequencing data of a study of CXCR3-negative and CXCR3-positive naive CD8 T cells. Study-wide points: Naive CXCR3-negative cells resembled naive CXCR3-positive cells in TRBV-TRBJ usage; memory cells differed. Higher TRB CDR3 hydrophobicity marked CXCR3-positive naive cells relative to CXCR3-negative naive cells.

The V gene's germline CDR1 is LGHNA and CDR2 YSLEER. The CDR3 runs to 15 residues. To note about this clonotype: What it binds is unknown.

The TRB cDNA libraries were prepared by 5' RACE with UMI labels. TCRdb re-called the 5' RACE reads, yielding one record per CDR3 amino acid sequence without DNA. The sample table sets out about 110,000 distinct CDR3 sequences. The chain has TRBV4-3 and TRBJ2-3. Specimen: naive CXCR3+ CD8+ T cells from blood. Subset meaning: CD45RO-CCR7+CD27+CD95- naive CD8+ T cells expressing CXCR3 (TNR3+). The TCR sequence derives from a human donor in good health. Some clones in this sample may be carry-over from other donors' samples. CDR3 in amino acids: CASSQEFGSTDTQYF.